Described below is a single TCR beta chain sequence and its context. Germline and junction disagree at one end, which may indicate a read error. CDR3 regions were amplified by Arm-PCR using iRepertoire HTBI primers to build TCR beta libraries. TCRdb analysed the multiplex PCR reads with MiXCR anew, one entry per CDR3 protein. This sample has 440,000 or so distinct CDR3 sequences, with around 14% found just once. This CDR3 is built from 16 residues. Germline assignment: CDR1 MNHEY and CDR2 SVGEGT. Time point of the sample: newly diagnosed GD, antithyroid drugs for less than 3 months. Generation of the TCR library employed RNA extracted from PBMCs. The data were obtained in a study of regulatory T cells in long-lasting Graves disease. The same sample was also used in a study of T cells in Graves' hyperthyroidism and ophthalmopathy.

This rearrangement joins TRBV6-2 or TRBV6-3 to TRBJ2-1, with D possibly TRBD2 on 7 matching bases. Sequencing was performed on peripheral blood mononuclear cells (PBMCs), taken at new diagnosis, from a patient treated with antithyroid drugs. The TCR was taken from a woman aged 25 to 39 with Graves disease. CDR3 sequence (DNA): TGTGCCAGCAGGGGGGGAGGGGGGGCGCTCTACAATGAGCGGTTCTTC. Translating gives CASRGGGGALYNERFF.